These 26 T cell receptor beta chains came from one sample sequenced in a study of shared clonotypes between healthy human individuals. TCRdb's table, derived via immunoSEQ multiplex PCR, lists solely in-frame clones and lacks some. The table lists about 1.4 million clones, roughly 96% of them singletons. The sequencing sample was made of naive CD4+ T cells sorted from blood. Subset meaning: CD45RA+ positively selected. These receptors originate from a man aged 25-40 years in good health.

The chain's CDR3 is CASSLSSVGAVEAHEQYF. The CDR3 DNA sequence: TGTGCCAGCAGTTTATCGTCTGTTGGGGCCGTCGAGGCGCACGAGCAGTACTTC. The genes are TRBV27 and TRBJ2-7; a possible D gene is TRBD1 (5 bases). Germline V gives CDR1 MNHEY, CDR2 SMNVEV (reference sequence). The V end lost 0 bases, the J end lost 5 bases, and 23 bases lay between the germline ends. The CDR3 totals 18 residues.

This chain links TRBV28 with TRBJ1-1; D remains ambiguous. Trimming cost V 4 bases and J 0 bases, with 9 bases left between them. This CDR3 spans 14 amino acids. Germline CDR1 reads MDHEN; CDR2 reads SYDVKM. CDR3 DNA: TGTGCCAGCAGTTCTCGACATCTGAACACTGAAGCTTTCTTT. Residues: CASSSRHLNTEAFF.

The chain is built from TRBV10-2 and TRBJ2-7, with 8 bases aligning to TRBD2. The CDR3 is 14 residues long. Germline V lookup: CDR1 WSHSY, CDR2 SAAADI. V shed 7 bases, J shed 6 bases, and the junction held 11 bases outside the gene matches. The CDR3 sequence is CASTPGLGPVEQYF. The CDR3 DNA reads TGCGCCAGCACACCGGGACTAGGACCTGTCGAGCAGTACTTC.

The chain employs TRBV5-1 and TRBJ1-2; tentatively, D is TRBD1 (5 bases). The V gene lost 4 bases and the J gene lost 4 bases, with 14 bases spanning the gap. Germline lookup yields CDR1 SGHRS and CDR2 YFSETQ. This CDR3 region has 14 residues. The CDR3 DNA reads TGCGCCAGCAGCGCTCTACAGGAAACCTATGGCTACACCTTC. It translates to CASSALQETYGYTF.

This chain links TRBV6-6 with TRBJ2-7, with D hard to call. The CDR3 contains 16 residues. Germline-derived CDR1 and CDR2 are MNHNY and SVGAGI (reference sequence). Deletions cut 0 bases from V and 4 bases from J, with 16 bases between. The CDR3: CASSYSFKENRYEQYF. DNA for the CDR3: TGTGCCAGCAGTTACTCGTTTAAGGAAAATCGTTACGAGCAGTACTTC.

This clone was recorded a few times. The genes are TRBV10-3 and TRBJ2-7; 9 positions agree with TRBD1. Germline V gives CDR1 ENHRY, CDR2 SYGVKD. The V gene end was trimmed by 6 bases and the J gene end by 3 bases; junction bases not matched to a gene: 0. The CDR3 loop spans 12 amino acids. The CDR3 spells CAIRGQGYEQYF. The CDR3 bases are TGTGCCATCAGGGGACAGGGCTACGAGCAGTACTTC.

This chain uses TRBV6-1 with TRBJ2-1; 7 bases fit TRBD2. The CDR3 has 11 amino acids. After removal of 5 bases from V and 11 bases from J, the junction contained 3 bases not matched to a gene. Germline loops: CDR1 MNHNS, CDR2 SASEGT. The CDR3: CASSMGGKQFF. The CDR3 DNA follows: TGTGCCAGCAGTATGGGGGGGAAGCAGTTCTTC.

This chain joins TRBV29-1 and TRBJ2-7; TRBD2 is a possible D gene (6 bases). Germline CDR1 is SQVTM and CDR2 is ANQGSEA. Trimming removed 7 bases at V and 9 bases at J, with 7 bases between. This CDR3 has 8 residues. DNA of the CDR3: TGCAGCGCGGAGGGGCAGTACTTC. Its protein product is CSAEGQYF.

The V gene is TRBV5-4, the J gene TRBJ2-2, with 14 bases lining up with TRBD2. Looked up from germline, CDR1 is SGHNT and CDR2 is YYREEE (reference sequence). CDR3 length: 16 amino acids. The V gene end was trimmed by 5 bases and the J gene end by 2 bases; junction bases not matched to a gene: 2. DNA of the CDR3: TGTGCCAGCAGTGGGACTAGCGGGAGTAACACCGGGGAGCTGTTTTTT. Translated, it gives CASSGTSGSNTGELFF.

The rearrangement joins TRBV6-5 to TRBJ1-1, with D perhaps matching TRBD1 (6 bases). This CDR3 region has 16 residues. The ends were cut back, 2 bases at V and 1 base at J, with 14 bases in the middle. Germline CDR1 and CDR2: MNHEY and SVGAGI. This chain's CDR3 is CASSYVTGRGNTEAFF. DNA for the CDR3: TGTGCCAGCAGTTACGTAACAGGGAGGGGGAACACTGAAGCTTTCTTT.

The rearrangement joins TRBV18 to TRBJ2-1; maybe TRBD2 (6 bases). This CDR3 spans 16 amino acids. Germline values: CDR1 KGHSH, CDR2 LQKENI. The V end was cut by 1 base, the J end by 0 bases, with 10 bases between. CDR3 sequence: CASSPLAVSSYNEQFF. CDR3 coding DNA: TGTGCCAGCTCACCACTAGCGGTGTCCTCCTACAATGAGCAGTTCTTC.

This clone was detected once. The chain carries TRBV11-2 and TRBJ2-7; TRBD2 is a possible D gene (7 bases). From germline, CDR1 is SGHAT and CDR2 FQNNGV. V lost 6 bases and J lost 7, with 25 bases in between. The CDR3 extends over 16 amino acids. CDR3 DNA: TGTGCCAGCAGATCGGCGAGGGGGAGGGCCGGGAGTGAGCAGTACTTC. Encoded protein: CASRSARGRAGSEQYF.

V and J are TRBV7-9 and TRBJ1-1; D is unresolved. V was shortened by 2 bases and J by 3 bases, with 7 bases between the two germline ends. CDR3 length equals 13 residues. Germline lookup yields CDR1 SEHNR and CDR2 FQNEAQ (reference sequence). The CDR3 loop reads CASSLYGDTEAFF. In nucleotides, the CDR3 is TGTGCCAGCAGCTTATACGGAGACACTGAAGCTTTCTTT.

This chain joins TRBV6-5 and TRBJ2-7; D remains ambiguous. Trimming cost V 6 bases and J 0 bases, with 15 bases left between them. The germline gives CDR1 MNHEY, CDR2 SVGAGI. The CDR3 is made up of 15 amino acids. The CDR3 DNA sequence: TGTGCCAGCAGGTGGAGTCCAGAATTCTCCTACGAGCAGTACTTC. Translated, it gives CASRWSPEFSYEQYF.

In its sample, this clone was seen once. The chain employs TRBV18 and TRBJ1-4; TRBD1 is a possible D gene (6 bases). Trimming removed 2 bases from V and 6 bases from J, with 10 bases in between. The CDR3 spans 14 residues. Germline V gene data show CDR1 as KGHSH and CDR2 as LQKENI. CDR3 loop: CASSPVGGHEKLFF. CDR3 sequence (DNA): TGTGCCAGCTCACCAGTGGGGGGCCATGAAAAACTGTTTTTT.

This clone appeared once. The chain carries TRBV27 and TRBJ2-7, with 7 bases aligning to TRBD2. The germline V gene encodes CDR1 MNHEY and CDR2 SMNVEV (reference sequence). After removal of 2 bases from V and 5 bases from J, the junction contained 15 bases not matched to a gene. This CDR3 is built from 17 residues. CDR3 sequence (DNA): TGTGCCAGCAGTTTAGACGGGAGGCCACTATCTCGCCACGAGCAGTACTTC. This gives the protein CASSLDGRPLSRHEQYF.

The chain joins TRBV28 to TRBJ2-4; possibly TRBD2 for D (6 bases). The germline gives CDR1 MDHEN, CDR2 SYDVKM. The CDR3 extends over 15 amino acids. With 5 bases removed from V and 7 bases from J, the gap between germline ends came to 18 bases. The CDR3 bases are TGTGCCAGCAGTCCCGAGGAGGGTTTTCGGAACATTCAGTACTTC. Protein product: CASSPEEGFRNIQYF.

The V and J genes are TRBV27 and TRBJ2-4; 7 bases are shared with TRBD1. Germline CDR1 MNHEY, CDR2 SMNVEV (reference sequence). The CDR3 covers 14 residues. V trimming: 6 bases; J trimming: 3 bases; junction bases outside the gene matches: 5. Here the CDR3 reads CASSRTGFKNIQYF. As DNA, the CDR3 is TGTGCCAGCAGCCGGACAGGCTTCAAAAACATTCAGTACTTC.

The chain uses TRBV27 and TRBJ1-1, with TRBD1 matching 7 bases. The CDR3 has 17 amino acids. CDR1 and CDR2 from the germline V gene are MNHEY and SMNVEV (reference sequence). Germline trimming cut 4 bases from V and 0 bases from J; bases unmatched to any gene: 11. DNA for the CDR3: TGTGCCAGCAGTTGGGGGACAGAGAGACGAATGAACACTGAAGCTTTCTTT. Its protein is CASSWGTERRMNTEAFF.

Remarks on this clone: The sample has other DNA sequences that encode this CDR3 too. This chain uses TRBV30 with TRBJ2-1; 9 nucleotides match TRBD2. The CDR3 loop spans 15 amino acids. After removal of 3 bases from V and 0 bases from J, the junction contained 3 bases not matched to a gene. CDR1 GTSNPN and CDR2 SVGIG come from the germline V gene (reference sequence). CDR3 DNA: TGTGCCTGGAGCTTTAGCGGGAGCTCCTACAATGAGCAGTTCTTC. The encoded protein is CAWSFSGSSYNEQFF.

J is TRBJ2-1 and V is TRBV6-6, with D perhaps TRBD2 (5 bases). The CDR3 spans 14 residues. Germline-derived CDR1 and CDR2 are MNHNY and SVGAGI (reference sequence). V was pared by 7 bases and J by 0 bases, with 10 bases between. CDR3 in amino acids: CASNQRSSYNEQFF. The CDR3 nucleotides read TGTGCCAGCAATCAGCGGTCCTCCTACAATGAGCAGTTCTTC.

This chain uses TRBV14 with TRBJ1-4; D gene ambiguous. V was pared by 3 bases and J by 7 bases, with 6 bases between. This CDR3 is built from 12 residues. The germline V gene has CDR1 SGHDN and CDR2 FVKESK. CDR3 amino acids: CASSQATEKLFF. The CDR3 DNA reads TGTGCCAGCAGCCAGGCGACTGAAAAACTGTTTTTT.

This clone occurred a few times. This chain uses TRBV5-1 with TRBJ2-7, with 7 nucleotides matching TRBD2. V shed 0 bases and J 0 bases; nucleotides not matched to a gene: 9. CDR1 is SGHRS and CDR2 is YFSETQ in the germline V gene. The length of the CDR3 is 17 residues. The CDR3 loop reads CASSLERGRSDSYEQYF. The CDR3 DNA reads TGCGCCAGCAGCTTGGAGCGGGGTCGGAGCGACTCCTACGAGCAGTACTTC.

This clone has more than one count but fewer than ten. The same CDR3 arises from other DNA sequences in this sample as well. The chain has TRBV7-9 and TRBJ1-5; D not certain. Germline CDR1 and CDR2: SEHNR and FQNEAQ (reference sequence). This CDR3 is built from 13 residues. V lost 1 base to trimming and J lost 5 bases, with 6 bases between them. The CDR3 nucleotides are TGTGCCAGCAGCTTAGGGGTCGATCAGCCCCAGCATTTT. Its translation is CASSLGVDQPQHF.

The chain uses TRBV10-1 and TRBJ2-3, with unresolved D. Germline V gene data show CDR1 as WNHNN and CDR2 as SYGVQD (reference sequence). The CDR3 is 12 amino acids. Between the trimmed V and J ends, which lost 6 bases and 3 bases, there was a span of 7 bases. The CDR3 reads CASSPTTDTQYF. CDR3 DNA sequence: TGCGCCAGCAGCCCGACGACAGATACGCAGTATTTT.

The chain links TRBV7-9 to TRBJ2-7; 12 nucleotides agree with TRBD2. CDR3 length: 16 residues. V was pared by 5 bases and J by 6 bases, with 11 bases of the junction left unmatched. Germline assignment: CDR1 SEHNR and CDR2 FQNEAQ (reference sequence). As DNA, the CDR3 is TGTGCCAGCAGCCCCTACATGACTAGCGGGAGCTCCGAGCAGTACTTC. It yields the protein CASSPYMTSGSSEQYF.